The sequence of this TCR beta chain was determined in a study of tumor-infiltrating lymphocytes in localized non-small cell lung cancer. Sequenced by immunoSEQ multiplex PCR; TCRdb stores in-frame clones only, minus some. Found here are about 12,000 clones, over 75% of them singletons; the top ten hold about 9.1%. Unmatched junction bases numbered 6, after V lost 3 bases and J lost 3 bases. This CDR3 spans 16 amino acids. Germline CDR1 and CDR2: ENHRY and SYGVKD. This clone was detected only a few times. The rearrangement joins TRBV10-3 to TRBJ2-3, with TRBD2 matching over 10 bases. The receptor comes from a human donor with non-small cell lung cancer. The sequenced sample consisted of lung tumor tissue. CDR3 sequence: CAISDHLAGETDTQYF. DNA of the CDR3: TGTGCCATCAGTGACCATCTAGCGGGAGAGACAGATACGCAGTATTTT.